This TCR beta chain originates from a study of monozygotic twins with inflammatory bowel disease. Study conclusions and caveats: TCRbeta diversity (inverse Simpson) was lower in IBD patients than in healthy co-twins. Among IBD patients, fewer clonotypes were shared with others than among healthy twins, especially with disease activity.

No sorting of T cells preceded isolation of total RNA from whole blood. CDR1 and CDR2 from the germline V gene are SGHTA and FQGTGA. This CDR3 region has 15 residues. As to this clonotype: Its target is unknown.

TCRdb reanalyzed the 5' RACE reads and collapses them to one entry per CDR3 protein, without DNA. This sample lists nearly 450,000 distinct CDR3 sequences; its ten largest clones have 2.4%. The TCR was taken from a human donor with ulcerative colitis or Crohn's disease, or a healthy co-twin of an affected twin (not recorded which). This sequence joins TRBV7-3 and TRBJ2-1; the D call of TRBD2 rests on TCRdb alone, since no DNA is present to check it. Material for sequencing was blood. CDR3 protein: CASSFGTTGPMKQFF.